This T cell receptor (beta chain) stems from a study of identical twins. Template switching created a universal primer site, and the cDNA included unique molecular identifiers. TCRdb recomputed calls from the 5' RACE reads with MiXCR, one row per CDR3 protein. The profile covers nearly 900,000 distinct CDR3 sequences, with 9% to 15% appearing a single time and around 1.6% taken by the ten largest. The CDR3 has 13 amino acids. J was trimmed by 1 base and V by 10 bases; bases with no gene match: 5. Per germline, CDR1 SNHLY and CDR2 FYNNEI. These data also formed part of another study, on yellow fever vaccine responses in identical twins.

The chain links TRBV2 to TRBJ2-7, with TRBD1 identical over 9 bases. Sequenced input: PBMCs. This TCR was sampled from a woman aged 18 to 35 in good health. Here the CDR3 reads CATRQGGSYEQYV. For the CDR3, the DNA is TGTGCCACCCGACAGGGGGGATCCTACGAGCAGTACGTC.